What follows are 27 T cell receptor beta chains derived from one specimen sequenced in a study of blood T cell repertoires in COVID-19. Measured with immunoSEQ multiplex PCR; TCRdb has only the in-frame clones, and not every one. This sample yields 350,000 or so clones, of which 90% are seen a single time; 6.5% belongs to the top ten. What was sequenced was peripheral blood. Receptor source: a man aged 18 to 29 with active or convalescent COVID-19.

The chain combines TRBV10-3 with TRBJ2-7; 9 nucleotides align to TRBD1. The CDR3 contains 15 residues. The V gene end was trimmed by 6 bases and the J gene end by 5 bases; junction bases not matched to a gene: 11. Germline CDR1 and CDR2: ENHRY and SYGVKD. Written as DNA, the CDR3 is TGTGCCATCAGCCCACTACAGGGGGCTTTAGACGAGCAGTACTTC. This gives the protein CAISPLQGALDEQYF.

This sequence joins TRBV6-5 and TRBJ1-1; 10 bases are a match to TRBD1. Germline V gene lookup returns CDR1 MNHEY and CDR2 SVGAGI. After removal of 8 bases from V and 8 bases from J, the junction contained 11 bases not matched to a gene. The CDR3 totals 14 residues. The CDR3 sequence is CASRAGTGVREAFF. The CDR3 DNA follows: TGTGCCAGCCGAGCCGGGACAGGGGTCCGGGAAGCTTTCTTT.

The J gene is TRBJ1-1, the V gene TRBV19; D perhaps matches TRBD1 (6 bases). Germline V gene data show CDR1 as LNHDA and CDR2 as SQIVND (reference sequence). The CDR3 is 14 residues long. The V and J ends lost 5 bases and 0 bases respectively, with 10 bases between them. CDR3 loop: CASSQGLVNTEAFF. CDR3 DNA sequence: TGTGCCAGTAGTCAGGGGTTGGTGAACACTGAAGCTTTCTTT.

The chain uses TRBV5-1 and TRBJ2-1; D is perhaps TRBD2 (6 bases). CDR3 size: 15 residues. Trimming shortened V by 1 base and J by 0 bases, and 8 bases separated the two germline ends. Germline V gene data show CDR1 as SGHRS and CDR2 as YFSETQ. The CDR3 protein is CASSLTSNSYNEQFF. CDR3 sequence (DNA): TGCGCCAGCAGCTTGACTAGCAACTCCTACAATGAGCAGTTCTTC.

This clone has only a few counts. In DNA form, the CDR3 reads TGTGCCAGCATTGGACTAGTAATCTACGAGCAGTACTTC. Residues: CASIGLVIYEQYF. The chain combines TRBV2 with TRBJ2-7; 7 bases map to TRBD2. Per germline, CDR1 SNHLY and CDR2 FYNNEI. The length of the CDR3 is 13 residues. The V gene end was trimmed by 7 bases and the J gene end by 3 bases; junction bases not matched to a gene: 6.

The chain uses TRBV24-1 and TRBJ1-2, with 7 nucleotides matching TRBD1. The germline CDR1 and CDR2 sequences are KGHDR and SFDVKD. The ends lost 8 bases at V and 4 bases at J; junction bases unmatched: 0. CDR3 length: 11 amino acids. The CDR3 loop reads CATTGGYGYTF. The CDR3 DNA is TGTGCCACCACAGGGGGCTATGGCTACACCTTC.

This chain joins TRBV7-2 and TRBJ2-5; possible D gene TRBD2, 7 bases. From germline, CDR1 is SGHTA and CDR2 FQGNSA. There are 16 residues in the CDR3. The ends were cut back, 5 bases at V and 5 bases at J, with 21 bases in the middle. The CDR3: CASSPFRGASGETQYF. For the CDR3, the DNA is TGTGCCAGCAGCCCATTTCGGGGGGCGTCCGGGGAGACCCAGTACTTC.

This chain connects TRBV28 to TRBJ1-1; 11 bases line up with TRBD1. CDR1 and CDR2 (germline): MDHEN, SYDVKM. With 4 bases clipped from V and 3 bases from J, the junction kept 1 base outside the gene matches. The CDR3 has 14 amino acids. CDR3 loop: CASSSGQGDTEAFF. Here the CDR3 DNA reads TGTGCCAGCAGTTCGGGACAGGGGGACACTGAAGCTTTCTTT.

V usage is TRBV20-1 and J usage is TRBJ2-6; tentative D call: TRBD1 (6 bases). Trimming stripped 3 bases from V and 6 bases from J, with 12 bases between. CDR1 DFQATT and CDR2 SNEGSKA come from the germline V gene (reference sequence). CDR3 length equals 14 residues. This CDR3 reads CSASTGLEANVLTF. In DNA, the CDR3 is TGCAGTGCTAGTACAGGGTTGGAGGCCAACGTCCTGACTTTC.

A few counts support this clone. The chain couples TRBV28 to TRBJ1-2, with D perhaps matching TRBD1 (5 bases). The length of the CDR3 is 14 residues. V lost 5 bases and J 4 bases, leaving 14 bases between the germline ends. Germline V gene sequence: CDR1 MDHEN, CDR2 SYDVKM. The CDR3 here is CASSPAGPRYGYTF. CDR3 sequence (DNA): TGTGCCAGCAGTCCCGCAGGGCCCCGCTATGGCTACACCTTC.

The chain links TRBV21-1 to TRBJ2-1; the D segment call TRBD1 is taken from the table without a DNA check. TRBV21-1 constitutes a pseudogene. The CDR3 has 18 residues. The CDR3 is CASSKAVPPGQGYNEQFF. In DNA, the CDR3 is TGTGCCAGCAGCAAAGCCGTACCCCCGGGACAGGGCTACAATGAGCAGTTCTTC.

The chain carries TRBV7-9 and TRBJ1-2; 10 bases are a match to TRBD1. Looked up from germline, CDR1 is SEHNR and CDR2 is FQNEAQ (reference sequence). The CDR3 is 15 residues long. With V trimmed by 1 base and J by 8 bases, 7 bases remained unmatched. CDR3 bases: TGTGCCAGCAGCTTAGAAGCGACAGGGGGCCGGGGCTACACCTTC. This codes for CASSLEATGGRGYTF.

This clone occurred once. The chain couples TRBV9 to TRBJ2-7; 11 positions agree with TRBD2. Germline V gene data show CDR1 as SGDLS and CDR2 as YYNGEE. V was clipped by 1 base and J by 6 bases; unmatched bases: 3. The CDR3 consists of 14 residues. The CDR3 protein is CASSVKLAGVEQYF. The CDR3 region has the DNA TGTGCCAGCAGCGTAAAACTAGCGGGAGTCGAGCAGTACTTC.

The J gene is TRBJ2-1, the V gene TRBV4-1; 8 positions agree with TRBD1. The CDR3 has 17 residues. With 1 base clipped from V and 3 bases from J, the junction kept 8 bases outside the gene matches. Germline assignment: CDR1 MGHRA and CDR2 YSYEKL. In DNA form, the CDR3 reads TGCGCCAGCAGCCAAGGGGGGAGACAGGGGTTCTACAATGAGCAGTTCTTC. The encoded protein is CASSQGGRQGFYNEQFF.

The CDR3 nucleotides read TGTGCCATCAGTGCACAGGGGAATCAGCCCCAGCATTTT. Amino acid sequence: CAISAQGNQPQHF. This chain uses TRBV10-3 with TRBJ1-5; 7 bases are a match to TRBD1. This CDR3 region has 13 residues. Per the germline V gene, CDR1 is ENHRY and CDR2 is SYGVKD. V trimming: 4 bases; J trimming: 4 bases; junction bases outside the gene matches: 1.

The chain joins TRBV9 to TRBJ2-3; D possibly corresponds to TRBD1 (5 bases). The CDR3 sequence is 15 residues long. Trimming took off 2 bases at V and 0 bases at J, with 10 bases between the two ends. Germline V lookup: CDR1 SGDLS, CDR2 YYNGEE. The CDR3 sequence: CASSVRQTSTDTQYF. The CDR3 DNA is TGTGCCAGCAGCGTCAGACAGACAAGCACAGATACGCAGTATTTT.

This chain links TRBV4-3 with TRBJ2-2, with a weak D call TRBD1 (6 bases). Germline V gene data show CDR1 as LGHNA and CDR2 as YSLEER. The V end lost 5 bases, the J end lost 4 bases, and 14 bases lay between the germline ends. The CDR3 is 15 residues long. For the CDR3, the DNA is TGCGCCAGCAGCGAGCAGGGGTATTCCACCGGGGAGCTGTTTTTT. It translates to CASSEQGYSTGELFF.

The chain employs TRBV7-7 and TRBJ2-1; 7 nucleotides align to TRBD2. V trimming: 0 bases; J trimming: 2 bases; junction bases outside the gene matches: 1. The CDR3 length is 15 residues. Germline CDR1 SSHAT, CDR2 FNYEAQ (reference sequence). CDR3 in DNA: TGTGCCAGCAGCTTAGCGCGGGGGACCTACAATGAGCAGTTCTTC. It codes for CASSLARGTYNEQFF. The whole variable domain, remainder taken from reference TRBV7-7 and TRBJ2-1, is GAGVSQSPRYKVTKRGQDVTLRCDPISSHATLYWYQQALGQGPEFLTYFNYEAQPDKSGLPSDRFSAERPEGSISTLTIQRTEQRDSAMYRCASSLARGTYNEQFFGPGTRLTVL.

This clone was recorded only once. The rearrangement uses TRBV20-1 and TRBJ2-1; D ambiguous. V shed 1 base and J shed 6 bases, with 4 bases lying between them. CDR3 size: 11 residues. Germline CDR1 is DFQATT and CDR2 is SNEGSKA (reference sequence). The CDR3 nucleotides are TGCAGTGCTAGAGCAGGCAATGAGCAGTTCTTC. Protein: CSARAGNEQFF.

V gene TRBV7-2 combines with J gene TRBJ1-4, with 10 bases fitting TRBD1. CDR1 is SGHTA, CDR2 FQGNSA, per germline. The CDR3 consists of 17 residues. V was pared by 5 bases and J by 6 bases, with 12 bases of the junction left unmatched. CDR3 sequence (DNA): TGTGCCAGCAGCGAGGACAGGGGGTTATTAGTTTATGAAAAACTGTTTTTT. It is translated as CASSEDRGLLVYEKLFF.

The V and J genes are TRBV12-3 or TRBV12-4 and TRBJ2-7, with D maybe TRBD2 (6 bases). The CDR3 extends over 11 amino acids. V lost 5 bases, J lost 7 bases, and 9 bases lay in between. CDR3 protein: CASSRLDEQYF. CDR3 in DNA: TGTGCCAGCAGTAGACTAGATGAGCAGTACTTC.

The chain combines TRBV4-1 with TRBJ1-1, with a tentative D call TRBD1 (5 bases). In germline, CDR1 is MGHRA, CDR2 YSYEKL. The CDR3 loop spans 17 amino acids. V was cut by 1 base and J by 0 bases, with 15 bases left in between. DNA for the CDR3: TGCGCCAGCAGCCAAGCTCCCAGGGCAGCACTGAACACTGAAGCTTTCTTT. Residues: CASSQAPRAALNTEAFF.

The chain employs TRBV30 and TRBJ2-7, with D possibly TRBD2 on 6 matching bases. The V end lost 0 bases, the J end lost 0 bases, and 12 bases lay between the germline ends. This CDR3 spans 15 amino acids. Germline V CDR1 and CDR2: GTSNPN, SVGIG (reference sequence). For the CDR3, the DNA is TGTGCCTGGAGTGTAGGGGTGGGGGGCTCCTACGAGCAGTACTTC. Encoded protein: CAWSVGVGGSYEQYF.

Concerning this clone: A much larger clone sits a single nucleotide away, making a read error possible. This rearrangement joins TRBV3-1 (or the pseudogene TRBV3-2) to TRBJ2-7; 9 bases agree with TRBD1. This CDR3 spans 14 amino acids. Germline assignment: CDR1 LGHDT and CDR2 YNNKEL (reference sequence). V was pared by 4 bases and J by 2 bases, with 3 bases of the junction left unmatched. The CDR3: CASSPGTGTYEQYF. Written as DNA, the CDR3 is TGTGCCAGCAGCCCCGGGACAGGGACCTACGAGCAGTACTTC.

The chain employs TRBV29-1 and TRBJ2-7, with 8 bases lining up with TRBD1. With V trimmed by 6 bases and J by 2 bases, 6 bases remained unmatched. The CDR3 consists of 13 residues. Germline V gives CDR1 SQVTM, CDR2 ANQGSEA. The CDR3 bases are TGCAGCGTCCTGACAGGGGATGCCTACGAGCAGTACTTC. This gives the protein CSVLTGDAYEQYF.

The CDR3 reads CASSQVTSGGRPLQTQYF. The CDR3 nucleotides read TGCGCCAGCAGCCAAGTTACTAGCGGAGGGAGGCCTTTACAGACCCAGTACTTC. The genes are TRBV4-1 and TRBJ2-5; 8 nucleotides agree with TRBD2. CDR1 is MGHRA, CDR2 YSYEKL, per germline. With 1 base clipped from V and 6 bases from J, the junction kept 16 bases outside the gene matches. The CDR3 has 18 residues.

The V gene is TRBV28, the J gene TRBJ1-3; no clear D. The germline V and J ends were trimmed by 5 bases and 4 bases, with 18 bases remaining between them. The CDR3 covers 16 residues. Looked up from germline, CDR1 is MDHEN and CDR2 is SYDVKM. CDR3 sequence reads: CASSRLVAMRGNTIYF. As DNA, the CDR3 is TGTGCCAGCAGTCGACTAGTGGCCATGCGGGGAAACACCATATATTTT.